The 3 T cell receptor beta chains below come from one sample, sequenced in a study of beta chain features in type 1 diabetes. Expressed TCRB transcripts were sequenced, since all the RNA that had been isolated was reverse transcribed. Using immunoSEQ multiplex PCR, the repertoire was profiled, and TCRdb retains in-frame clones only, with some absent. This sample has 300,000 or so clones, with less than 9.5% found just once. Sequenced sample: central memory CD4+ T cells from blood. These receptor sequences come from a woman under 30 in good health.

The genes are TRBV5-1 and TRBJ2-3; TRBD2 matches at 9 bases. This CDR3 contains 17 residues. V shed 0 bases, J shed 0 bases, and the junction held 5 bases outside the gene matches. Germline CDR1 and CDR2: SGHRS and YFSETQ. The CDR3 loop is CASSLVGGLASTDTQYF. The CDR3 bases are TGCGCCAGCAGCTTGGTAGGTGGACTAGCGAGCACAGATACGCAGTATTTT.

Points on this clone: In the same sample, other DNA sequences code for this CDR3. The rearrangement links TRBV5-1 to TRBJ2-1, with D perhaps matching TRBD1 (5 bases). The CDR3 loop spans 15 amino acids. The V end was cut by 0 bases, the J end by 1 base, with 8 bases between. CDR1 is SGHRS, CDR2 YFSETQ, per germline. CDR3 sequence: CASSLGGDSYNEQFF. The CDR3 nucleotides read TGCGCCAGCAGCTTGGGGGGCGATTCCTACAATGAGCAGTTCTTC.

This clone was found a few times. The rearrangement links TRBV9 to TRBJ2-7; 12 bases map to TRBD1. Germline V gene sequence: CDR1 SGDLS, CDR2 YYNGEE. V dropped 0 bases and J dropped 4; count of bases not matched to a gene: 5. The CDR3 has 16 amino acids. For the CDR3, the DNA is TGTGCCAGCAGCGTAGCCGGGACAGGGGGCGGATACGAGCAGTACTTC. Encoded protein: CASSVAGTGGGYEQYF.